The 31 T cell receptor beta chains reported below all come from one sample, sequenced in a study of T cell responses to AZD1222 COVID-19 vaccine. Sequenced by immunoSEQ multiplex PCR; TCRdb stores in-frame clones only, minus some. The sample lists over 95,000 clones, approximately 90% occurring once. The input for sequencing was peripheral blood, taken on day 0 of AZD1222 vaccination. The receptor source for this set is an adult in good health.

The J gene is TRBJ2-2, the V gene TRBV5-1, with 8 bases aligning to TRBD1. Germline CDR1 SGHRS, CDR2 YFSETQ. V trimming: 4 bases; J trimming: 1 base; junction bases outside the gene matches: 9. This CDR3 contains 17 residues. CDR3 region: CASSQNGDRRNTGELFF. The CDR3 DNA reads as TGCGCCAGCAGCCAAAACGGGGACAGGCGGAACACCGGGGAGCTGTTTTTT.

The chain joins TRBV28 to TRBJ1-2; the D gene is possibly TRBD1 (5 bases). CDR1 is MDHEN, CDR2 SYDVKM, per germline. The CDR3 totals 15 residues. V was trimmed by 4 bases and J by 4 bases, leaving 16 bases between them. The CDR3 DNA reads TGTGCCAGCAGTTCCGGGACCGTGTCGGGCTATGGCTACACCTTC. Its translation is CASSSGTVSGYGYTF.

The chain links TRBV5-1 to TRBJ1-3; a possible D gene is TRBD1 (5 bases). Germline V CDR1 and CDR2: SGHRS, YFSETQ. The CDR3 sequence is 15 residues long. Trimming stripped 5 bases from V and 0 bases from J, with 12 bases between. The CDR3 DNA is TGCGCCAGCAGTTCTCGGGGCACCTCTGGAAACACCATATATTTT. Its protein is CASSSRGTSGNTIYF.

The V and J genes are TRBV28 and TRBJ2-3; 8 bases fit TRBD2. Germline-derived CDR1 and CDR2 are MDHEN and SYDVKM. Trimming took 6 bases from V and 4 from J; bases not matched to a gene: 9. The CDR3 covers 15 residues. The CDR3 sequence is CASSPGGARPDTQYF. The CDR3 DNA reads as TGTGCCAGCAGCCCCGGGGGGGCGCGTCCAGATACGCAGTATTTT.

The CDR3 DNA reads as TGTGCCAGCAGTTTCGCTGCTGGAAACACCATATATTTT. Translated: CASSFAAGNTIYF. The chain has TRBV28 and TRBJ1-3, with D uncertain. Germline V CDR1 and CDR2: MDHEN, SYDVKM. Trimming took 3 bases from V and 2 from J, leaving 5 bases between them. The CDR3 is made up of 13 amino acids. Drawing the rest from reference TRBV28 and TRBJ1-3, the complete variable domain is DVKVTQSSRYLVKRTGEKVFLECVQDMDHENMFWYRQDPGLGLRLIYFSYDVKMKEKGDIPEGYSVSREKKERFSLILESASTNQTSMYLCASSFAAGNTIYFGEGSWLTVV.

This clone was seen once. The CDR3 DNA reads TGTGCCACGGGAGACAGACCGGGAGGTGAAAAACTGTTTTTT. Translation gives CATGDRPGGEKLFF. This chain joins TRBV28 and TRBJ1-4, with D maybe TRBD1 (5 bases). The CDR3 length is 14 residues. Trimming stripped 10 bases from V and 7 bases from J, with 19 bases between. Per the germline V gene, CDR1 is MDHEN and CDR2 is SYDVKM.

The chain uses TRBV18 and TRBJ1-6, with 7 bases that match TRBD1. The CDR3 covers 15 residues. V lost 3 bases to trimming and J lost 8 bases; unmatched junction nucleotides: 7. The germline gives CDR1 KGHSH, CDR2 LQKENI. DNA for the CDR3: TGTGCCAGCTCACCTTCCCGGGACAGCGATTCACCCCTCCACTTT. Translating it yields CASSPSRDSDSPLHF.

The J gene is TRBJ1-3, the V gene TRBV7-8; 8 bases match TRBD1. The CDR3 covers 16 residues. From germline, CDR1 is SGHVS and CDR2 FQNEAQ. The V segment lost 2 bases and the J segment 1 base; nucleotides outside the gene matches: 4. This CDR3 reads CASSLQGARSGNTIYF. In DNA form, the CDR3 reads TGTGCCAGCAGCTTACAGGGGGCGCGGTCTGGAAACACCATATATTTT.

This clone appeared a single time. The chain recombines TRBV28 with TRBJ2-3; 7 nucleotides agree with TRBD2. Trimming removed 7 bases from V and 2 bases from J; junction bases left unmatched: 9. The CDR3 contains 15 residues. Germline V lookup: CDR1 MDHEN, CDR2 SYDVKM. CDR3 DNA sequence: TGTGCCAGCAATGGGGCTAGCGGAAACACAGATACGCAGTATTTT. Amino acids: CASNGASGNTDTQYF.

The count of this clone is one. The V and J genes are TRBV7-9 and TRBJ1-1, with D possibly being TRBD1 (5 bases). The CDR3 length is 14 residues. V gave up 7 bases and J gave up 5 bases, with 17 bases separating them. Germline lookup yields CDR1 SEHNR and CDR2 FQNEAQ (reference sequence). The CDR3 loop reads CASNFGLGVTEAFF. The CDR3, as DNA: TGTGCCAGCAACTTCGGCTTGGGGGTTACTGAAGCTTTCTTT.

This clone has more than one count but fewer than ten. The J gene is TRBJ1-6, the V gene TRBV6-2 or TRBV6-3, with D perhaps TRBD1 (5 bases). CDR3 length equals 16 residues. Trimming took 2 bases from V and 1 from J, leaving 9 bases between them. CDR1 is MNHEY and CDR2 is SVGEGT in the germline V gene. CDR3 DNA: TGTGCCAGCAGTTACGAGCAGGGATCCTATAATTCACCCCTCCACTTT. Its protein product is CASSYEQGSYNSPLHF.

The chain carries TRBV6-2 or TRBV6-3 and TRBJ1-1; D is undetermined. The germline V gene has CDR1 MNHEY and CDR2 SVGEGT. V dropped 3 bases and J dropped 6 bases, with 17 bases sitting between them. The CDR3 covers 15 residues. CDR3 in amino acids: CASSYPPARAAEAFF. DNA for the CDR3: TGTGCCAGCAGTTATCCCCCGGCGAGGGCGGCTGAAGCTTTCTTT.

This chain links TRBV4-3 with TRBJ2-3; no clear D gene. This CDR3 contains 15 residues. The V end lost 0 bases, the J end lost 2 bases, and 9 bases lay between the germline ends. The V gene's germline CDR1 is LGHNA and CDR2 YSLEER. The CDR3 region is CASSQDLLDTDTQYF. The CDR3 DNA reads as TGCGCCAGCAGCCAAGATCTACTTGACACAGATACGCAGTATTTT.

V gene TRBV11-2 combines with J gene TRBJ2-7; D perhaps matches TRBD2 (6 bases). Germline CDR1 and CDR2: SGHAT and FQNNGV. The CDR3 sequence is 15 residues long. V gave up 1 base and J gave up 1 base, with 11 bases separating them. This CDR3 reads CASSLAMGTSYEQYF. DNA of the CDR3: TGTGCCAGCAGCTTAGCAATGGGGACTTCCTACGAGCAGTACTTC.

The chain has TRBV7-9 and TRBJ1-5; 8 nucleotides align to TRBD1. CDR3 length: 16 residues. With V trimmed by 4 bases and J by 4 bases, 9 bases remained unmatched. Germline CDR1 reads SEHNR; CDR2 reads FQNEAQ (reference sequence). The CDR3 is CASSSTGVRGNQPQHF. The CDR3, as DNA: TGTGCCAGCAGCTCGACAGGGGTTCGCGGAAATCAGCCCCAGCATTTT.

The chain carries TRBV7-9 and TRBJ1-1, with D unclear. V gave up 4 bases and J gave up 5 bases, with 14 bases separating them. The germline V gene encodes CDR1 SEHNR and CDR2 FQNEAQ (reference sequence). This CDR3 region has 14 residues. The CDR3 DNA follows: TGTGCCAGCAGCTCGCCGACGCGGTTAACTGAAGCTTTCTTT. Protein product: CASSSPTRLTEAFF. The complete variable domain, with remaining parts taken from reference TRBV7-9 and TRBJ1-1, reads DTGVSQNPRHKITKRGQNVTFRCDPISEHNRLYWYRQTLGQGPEFLTYFQNEAQLEKSRLLSDRFSAERPKGSFSTLEIQRTEQGDSAMYLCASSSPTRLTEAFFGQGTRLTVV.

V usage is TRBV11-3 and J usage is TRBJ2-3; D is undetermined. Trimming stripped 1 base from V and 1 base from J, with 0 bases between. Per germline, CDR1 SGHNT and CDR2 YENEEA. This CDR3 is 12 amino acids long. CDR3 protein: CASSLGTDTQYF. CDR3 coding DNA: TGTGCCAGCAGCTTAGGCACAGATACGCAGTATTTT.

The genes are TRBV6-2 or TRBV6-3 and TRBJ2-4; TRBD2 might be the D (6 bases). Germline V gives CDR1 MNHEY, CDR2 SVGEGT. The CDR3 runs 13 residues. The V gene lost 5 bases and the J gene lost 9 bases, with 14 bases spanning the gap. The CDR3 DNA is TGTGCCAGCAGTCCGTTATTGGGGGGCATTCAGTACTTC. Translated, it gives CASSPLLGGIQYF.

The chain uses TRBV7-2 and TRBJ1-4, with 7 bases identical to TRBD1. CDR1 and CDR2 (germline): SGHTA, FQGNSA. Unmatched junction bases numbered 6, after V lost 4 bases and J lost 7 bases. CDR3 length: 14 amino acids. CDR3 region: CASSSDRASEKLFF. CDR3 coding DNA: TGTGCCAGCAGCTCAGACAGGGCGAGTGAAAAACTGTTTTTT.

The chain employs TRBV19 and TRBJ1-5; 10 bases fit TRBD1. Germline CDR1 is LNHDA and CDR2 is SQIVND (reference sequence). The CDR3 sequence is 14 residues long. J lost 7 bases, V lost 5 bases, and 5 bases had no gene match. The CDR3: CASSAGQGGQPQHF. As DNA, the CDR3 is TGTGCCAGTAGTGCTGGACAGGGGGGCCAGCCCCAGCATTTT.

The rearrangement joins TRBV19 to TRBJ2-7, with TRBD1 matching 8 bases. The V segment lost 6 bases and the J segment 2 bases; nucleotides outside the gene matches: 9. Per germline, CDR1 LNHDA and CDR2 SQIVND (reference sequence). The CDR3 totals 15 residues. The CDR3 sequence is CASRETGATTYEQYF. The CDR3 region has the DNA TGTGCCAGTAGGGAGACAGGGGCCACGACCTACGAGCAGTACTTC.

This clone appeared a single time. This chain uses TRBV21-1 with TRBJ2-3; TRBD2, the table's D call, was not compared with the DNA. TRBV21-1 is flagged as a pseudogene. The CDR3 loop spans 14 amino acids. The CDR3 sequence: CARTNLAPRDTQYF. The CDR3 coding sequence is TGTGCCAGGACGAACCTAGCTCCCAGAGATACGCAGTATTTT.

The V and J genes are TRBV5-1 and TRBJ2-2, with TRBD1 matching over 11 bases. Germline V gene lookup returns CDR1 SGHRS and CDR2 YFSETQ. CDR3 size: 17 residues. The V gene end was trimmed by 4 bases and the J gene end by 5 bases; junction bases not matched to a gene: 10. The CDR3 sequence: CASSVLGQGDGTGELFF. DNA of the CDR3: TGCGCCAGCAGCGTCCTGGGACAGGGGGATGGAACCGGGGAGCTGTTTTTT.

CDR3: CASSLVVGGGAYEQYF. The CDR3 nucleotides read TGTGCCAGCAGCTTAGTAGTTGGGGGAGGGGCCTACGAGCAGTACTTC. The genes are TRBV7-2 and TRBJ2-7; 7 nucleotides match TRBD2. The V and J ends lost 1 base and 2 bases, in that order; junction bases with no gene match: 8. Germline V gene sequence: CDR1 SGHTA, CDR2 FQGNSA. The CDR3 sequence is 16 residues long.

V usage is TRBV27 and J usage is TRBJ2-7; either TRBD1 or TRBD2 may supply D (5 bases each). The CDR3 runs to 13 residues. Trimming took off 6 bases at V and 2 bases at J, with 11 bases between the two ends. The V gene's germline CDR1 is MNHEY and CDR2 SMNVEV (reference sequence). CDR3 bases: TGTGCCAGCAGCTGGGGGAGCACCTACGAGCAGTACTTC. Translating it yields CASSWGSTYEQYF.

The V and J genes are TRBV7-8 and TRBJ2-1; 7 bases line up with TRBD2. V shed 1 base and J 2 bases; nucleotides not matched to a gene: 2. Germline V gene sequence: CDR1 SGHVS, CDR2 FQNEAQ. The CDR3 length is 15 residues. The CDR3 nucleotides are TGTGCCAGCAGCTTAGGAGGGAGGGCCTACAATGAGCAGTTCTTC. Translated: CASSLGGRAYNEQFF.

This chain joins TRBV5-8 and TRBJ2-5, with D tentatively TRBD1 (5 bases). The germline CDR1 and CDR2 sequences are SGHTS and YDEGEE. This CDR3 has 15 amino acids. V dropped 1 base and J dropped 7 bases, with 17 bases sitting between them. Here the CDR3 reads CASSLRSQGKATQYF. The DNA of the CDR3 is TGTGCCAGCAGCTTGAGGTCGCAGGGAAAGGCGACCCAGTACTTC.

The chain uses TRBV24-1 and TRBJ1-2; unclear D gene. V was clipped by 4 bases and J by 1 base, with 21 bases between them. CDR3 size: 18 residues. CDR1 KGHDR and CDR2 SFDVKD come from the germline V gene. CDR3 sequence reads: CATSDPQSYSPINYGYTF. The CDR3 DNA reads TGTGCCACCAGTGACCCCCAAAGTTACAGTCCGATTAACTATGGCTACACCTTC.

The chain carries TRBV7-3 and TRBJ2-7; TRBD2 matches at 13 bases. The CDR3 consists of 15 residues. J was trimmed by 5 bases and V by 6 bases; bases with no gene match: 7. Looked up from germline, CDR1 is SGHTA and CDR2 is FQGTGA. The chain's CDR3 is CASRLGLAGYDEQYF. CDR3 DNA: TGTGCCAGCAGGTTGGGACTAGCGGGGTATGACGAGCAGTACTTC.

For this clone: The sample carries other DNA sequences with the same CDR3. The chain uses TRBV18 and TRBJ1-1; 7 bases are a match to TRBD1. The CDR3 is 15 amino acids. Germline trimming cut 0 bases from V and 0 bases from J; bases unmatched to any gene: 1. Germline V gives CDR1 KGHSH, CDR2 LQKENI. The CDR3: CASSPPGGLNTEAFF. CDR3 bases: TGTGCCAGCTCACCACCAGGGGGCCTGAACACTGAAGCTTTCTTT. Combining the CDR3 with reference TRBV18 and TRBJ1-1 gives the whole variable domain NAGVMQNPRHLVRRRGQEARLRCSPMKGHSHVYWYRQLPEEGLKFMVYLQKENIIDESGMPKERFSAEFPKEGPSILRIQQVVRGDSAAYFCASSPPGGLNTEAFFGQGTRLTVV.

The chain links TRBV7-3 to TRBJ1-3; no clear D gene. The CDR3 is made up of 16 amino acids. Trimming stripped 2 bases from V and 2 bases from J, with 13 bases between. Per germline, CDR1 SGHTA and CDR2 FQGTGA. As DNA, the CDR3 is TGTGCCAGCAGCTTAGGCCCCGATCGGACTGGAAACACCATATATTTT. This gives the protein CASSLGPDRTGNTIYF.